Presented here are 31 T cell receptor beta chains from one specimen sequenced in a study of T-cell reconstitution after alpha-beta-depleted transplantation in children. Unique molecular identifiers were incorporated when the TCRbeta library was constructed. Using its own MiXCR run on the PCR reads, TCRdb lists one record per CDR3 protein. This table has some 490,000 distinct CDR3 sequences, under 15% appearing once. Here the sequenced sample was PBMCs from the stem cell graft donor, taken from the stem cell graft. These receptors were taken from a human donor who donated a stem cell graft to a child with combined immunodeficiency.

This chain connects TRBV6-2 or TRBV6-3 to TRBJ2-7, with unresolved D. Germline-derived CDR1 and CDR2 are MNHEY and SVGEGT. The CDR3 has 11 amino acids. The V and J ends lost 6 bases and 6 bases respectively, with 9 bases between them. The CDR3 DNA is TGTGCCAGCAGCGGGCGGCTCGAGCAGTACTTC. This translates into CASSGRLEQYF.

The chain recombines TRBV20-1 with TRBJ2-7; 7 bases are a match to TRBD2. V gave up 2 bases and J gave up 3 bases; unmatched junction bases: 10. Germline loops: CDR1 DFQATT, CDR2 SNEGSKA (reference sequence). The CDR3 has 15 residues. The CDR3 spells CSARPTSALHYEQYF. The CDR3, as DNA: TGCAGTGCTAGACCTACTAGCGCACTGCACTACGAGCAGTACTTC.

This clonotype occurred a few times. This chain links TRBV24-1 with TRBJ2-7; D unresolved. Trimming removed 8 bases from V and 2 bases from J, with 12 bases in between. CDR1 KGHDR and CDR2 SFDVKD come from the germline V gene. This CDR3 has 13 amino acids. CDR3 protein: CATNTEITYEQYF. The CDR3 coding sequence is TGTGCCACCAATACAGAGATCACCTACGAGCAGTACTTC.

There are a few counts of this clonotype. The chain links TRBV6-2 or TRBV6-3 to TRBJ2-1, with D tentatively TRBD2 (5 bases). The germline gives CDR1 MNHEY, CDR2 SVGEGT. The V end was cut by 5 bases, the J end by 4 bases, with 9 bases between. This CDR3 has 13 residues. CDR3 in DNA: TGTGCCAGCAGTGAGGACTGGTACAATGAGCAGTTCTTC. It translates to CASSEDWYNEQFF.

Only a few counts were recorded for this clonotype. The chain is built from TRBV15 and TRBJ2-7; no reliable D call. The germline V gene encodes CDR1 LNHNV and CDR2 YYDKDF (reference sequence). V lost 2 bases to trimming and J lost 3 bases, with 20 bases between them. This CDR3 has 17 amino acids. The CDR3 loop is CATSRQPVEVANYEQYF. The CDR3, as DNA: TGTGCCACCAGCAGACAACCTGTCGAGGTAGCCAACTACGAGCAGTACTTC.

This clonotype occurred a few times. V usage is TRBV7-9 and J usage is TRBJ1-1; D is uncertain. The CDR3 runs to 14 residues. V lost 5 bases to trimming and J lost 2 bases, with 12 bases between them. Germline assignment: CDR1 SEHNR and CDR2 FQNEAQ (reference sequence). The CDR3 sequence: CASSPFMPNTEAFF. The CDR3 DNA follows: TGTGCCAGCAGCCCTTTTATGCCTAACACTGAAGCTTTCTTT.

In this sample, this clonotype turned up a few times. This chain links TRBV27 with TRBJ2-2; D possibly corresponds to TRBD2 (5 bases). The germline CDR1 and CDR2 sequences are MNHEY and SMNVEV (reference sequence). This CDR3 region has 14 residues. V shed 5 bases and J shed 7 bases, with 14 bases lying between them. DNA for the CDR3: TGTGCCAGCAGTAGGCTAGCAATGTTCGGGGAGCTGTTTTTT. Translated, it gives CASSRLAMFGELFF.

This clonotype was recorded a few times. The DNA for the CDR3 is TGTGCCAGCAGCGTAGCAGGGACAGGGTATCTCAATGAGCAGTTCTTC. This sequence encodes CASSVAGTGYLNEQFF. The V and J genes are TRBV9 and TRBJ2-1; TRBD1 agrees at 9 bases. Trimming removed 0 bases from V and 6 bases from J; junction bases left unmatched: 7. There are 16 residues in the CDR3. Germline CDR1 is SGDLS and CDR2 is YYNGEE.

This clonotype was counted many times. V usage is TRBV7-2 and J usage is TRBJ2-1; possibly TRBD2 for D (5 bases). In germline, CDR1 is SGHTA, CDR2 FQGNSA. The CDR3 totals 15 residues. Between the trimmed V and J ends, which lost 3 bases and 8 bases, there was a span of 17 bases. Written as DNA, the CDR3 is TGTGCCAGCAGCTTTGGTGGGAGAGGCTTGGATGAGCAGTTCTTC. Its translation: CASSFGGRGLDEQFF.

This clonotype was picked up a small number of times. This CDR3 is CASRPRESSYNEQFF. Written as DNA, the CDR3 is TGTGCCAGCCGCCCCAGGGAAAGCTCCTACAATGAGCAGTTCTTC. The genes are TRBV12-3 or TRBV12-4 and TRBJ2-1; the D gene is possibly TRBD1 (5 bases). Trimming stripped 8 bases from V and 0 bases from J, with 14 bases between. The length of the CDR3 is 15 residues.

This clonotype was observed a handful of times. The rearrangement uses TRBV29-1 and TRBJ2-1; D not certain. There are 13 residues in the CDR3. Germline V gives CDR1 SQVTM, CDR2 ANQGSEA. V lost 0 bases to trimming and J lost 3 bases, with 6 bases between them. CDR3 region: CSVEESSYNEQFF. CDR3 DNA: TGCAGCGTTGAAGAGTCTAGCTACAATGAGCAGTTCTTC.

There are many counts of this clonotype. The chain uses TRBV7-8 and TRBJ2-5; the D call may be TRBD1 or TRBD2 (5 bases each). Between the trimmed V and J ends, which lost 0 bases and 0 bases, there was a span of 8 bases. The CDR3 has 15 residues. Germline lookup yields CDR1 SGHVS and CDR2 FQNEAQ. CDR3 amino acids: CASSLAGTYQETQYF. DNA of the CDR3: TGTGCCAGCAGCTTAGCGGGGACGTACCAAGAGACCCAGTACTTC.

This clonotype was counted once. V and J are TRBV5-1 and TRBJ1-1; the D is unclear. The CDR3 is 14 amino acids. The V end was cut by 0 bases, the J end by 6 bases, with 12 bases between. In germline, CDR1 is SGHRS, CDR2 YFSETQ. The CDR3 reads CASSLGPRSPEAFF. The CDR3 DNA follows: TGCGCCAGCAGCTTGGGTCCCAGGAGCCCTGAAGCTTTCTTT.

The gene calls are TRBV20-1 and TRBJ2-5; D is unresolved. V lost 8 bases and J 5 bases, leaving 18 bases between the germline ends. Germline loops: CDR1 DFQATT, CDR2 SNEGSKA (reference sequence). The CDR3 consists of 13 residues. For the CDR3, the DNA is TGCAGTTGCTTGTCCAGGTTGGGGGAGACCCAGTACTTC. Translated: CSCLSRLGETQYF.

The CDR3 coding sequence is TGTGCCAGCAGCTCCGGGACTAGCGGGAGGGGCGAGCAGTACTTC. Translated, it gives CASSSGTSGRGEQYF. J is TRBJ2-7 and V is TRBV7-8; 16 nucleotides agree with TRBD2. This CDR3 is 15 amino acids long. Germline lookup yields CDR1 SGHVS and CDR2 FQNEAQ. Trimming removed 4 bases from V and 6 bases from J; junction bases left unmatched: 3.

The rearrangement links TRBV30 to TRBJ2-1, with D possibly TRBD2 on 6 matching bases. Germline V gene lookup returns CDR1 GTSNPN and CDR2 SVGIG (reference sequence). Trimming shortened V by 4 bases and J by 4 bases, and 11 bases separated the two germline ends. This CDR3 has 13 amino acids. The CDR3 nucleotides are TGTGCCTGGATGGGTGCGGGATACAATGAGCAGTTCTTC. Translating it yields CAWMGAGYNEQFF.

This clonotype was detected a few times. The V and J genes are TRBV5-1 and TRBJ2-4, with D unresolved. Deletions cut 2 bases from V and 8 bases from J, with 14 bases between. This CDR3 region has 14 residues. Germline V gives CDR1 SGHRS, CDR2 YFSETQ. The CDR3 DNA is TGCGCCAGCAGCTTAGGGATAGGCCGGGACATTCAGTACTTC. It is translated as CASSLGIGRDIQYF.

The rearrangement links TRBV7-8 to TRBJ2-7; 8 positions agree with TRBD1. V lost 4 bases, J lost 3 bases, and 8 bases stayed unmatched. This CDR3 region has 15 residues. Germline lookup yields CDR1 SGHVS and CDR2 FQNEAQ. CDR3 DNA: TGTGCCAGCAGCTCCGAGACAGGGGAAAACTACGAGCAGTACTTC. Its translation is CASSSETGENYEQYF.

This clonotype was observed at least ten times. V gene TRBV7-2 combines with J gene TRBJ2-2, with D unclear. This CDR3 has 13 amino acids. In germline, CDR1 is SGHTA, CDR2 FQGNSA. V lost 8 bases and J 3 bases, leaving 10 bases between the germline ends. The CDR3 bases are TGTGCCAGCCGACGGTTGGACACCGGGGAGCTGTTTTTT. Protein sequence: CASRRLDTGELFF.

This clonotype turned up a few times. The genes are TRBV6-5 and TRBJ1-3, with a weak D call TRBD1 (5 bases). The CDR3 has 16 residues. With 2 bases removed from V and 0 bases from J, the gap between germline ends came to 11 bases. Germline V gene data show CDR1 as MNHEY and CDR2 as SVGAGI. The CDR3 sequence is CASSYTTDTSGNTIYF. The CDR3 nucleotides are TGTGCCAGCAGTTACACGACAGACACCTCTGGAAACACCATATATTTT.

In its sample, this clonotype was seen a few times. The chain employs TRBV20-1 and TRBJ2-5, with TRBD1 identical over 9 bases. The germline CDR1 and CDR2 sequences are DFQATT and SNEGSKA (reference sequence). The CDR3 sequence is 14 residues long. With 4 bases clipped from V and 3 bases from J, the junction kept 6 bases outside the gene matches. This chain's CDR3 is CSATTGGGEETQYF. The CDR3 region has the DNA TGCAGTGCTACGACAGGGGGAGGTGAAGAGACCCAGTACTTC.

This clonotype was counted between two and nine times. The chain couples TRBV20-1 to TRBJ2-2; the D gene could be TRBD1 or TRBD2 (7 bases each). V lost 0 bases, J lost 6 bases, and 14 bases lay in between. CDR1 and CDR2 from the germline V gene are DFQATT and SNEGSKA (reference sequence). This CDR3 is built from 15 residues. The CDR3 DNA sequence: TGCAGTGCTAGAGATCTGCAGGGGGGGCCCGGGGAGCTGTTTTTT. Its translation is CSARDLQGGPGELFF.

This clonotype showed up many times. V usage is TRBV24-1 and J usage is TRBJ2-1; no definite D call. V dropped 5 bases and J dropped 6 bases, with 13 bases sitting between them. The CDR3 length is 14 residues. The V gene's germline CDR1 is KGHDR and CDR2 SFDVKD. The CDR3 here is CATSAFGYGNEQFF. CDR3 in DNA: TGTGCCACCAGTGCGTTTGGGTATGGCAATGAGCAGTTCTTC.

There are many counts of this clonotype. The chain has TRBV6-2 or TRBV6-3 and TRBJ2-7, with 9 bases fitting TRBD2. Germline lookup yields CDR1 MNHEY and CDR2 SVGEGT. This CDR3 contains 11 residues. V dropped 8 bases and J dropped 6; count of bases not matched to a gene: 2. CDR3 sequence (DNA): TGTGCCAGCGGACTAGCGTCCGAGCAGTACTTC. The encoded protein is CASGLASEQYF.

This sequence joins TRBV6-5 and TRBJ1-2; D is ambiguous. The V end lost 0 bases, the J end lost 0 bases, and 14 bases lay between the germline ends. CDR1 is MNHEY and CDR2 is SVGAGI in the germline V gene. This CDR3 contains 17 residues. The CDR3 loop is CASSYSYVFPANYGYTF. Here the CDR3 DNA reads TGTGCCAGCAGTTACTCGTATGTTTTCCCCGCTAACTATGGCTACACCTTC.

Only a few counts were recorded for this clonotype. The V and J genes are TRBV7-9 and TRBJ2-1; no clear D. The ends were cut back, 1 base at V and 4 bases at J, with 8 bases in the middle. The germline V gene has CDR1 SEHNR and CDR2 FQNEAQ (reference sequence). This CDR3 is built from 14 residues. CDR3 coding DNA: TGTGCCAGCAGCTTAGTGACGGATTACAATGAGCAGTTCTTC. It codes for CASSLVTDYNEQFF.

This clonotype has a handful of counts. The gene calls are TRBV5-5 and TRBJ2-7, with TRBD1 as a possible D gene (6 bases). Germline V gene data show CDR1 as SGHKS and CDR2 as YYEKEE (reference sequence). The CDR3 extends over 14 amino acids. V was trimmed by 0 bases and J by 3 bases, leaving 10 bases between them. The CDR3 DNA sequence: TGTGCCAGCAGCTTGGAGCAGGGGCTCTACGAGCAGTACTTC. Residues: CASSLEQGLYEQYF.

The chain couples TRBV6-2 or TRBV6-3 to TRBJ1-5; D gene uncertain. The CDR3 consists of 15 residues. Germline V CDR1 and CDR2: MNHEY, SVGEGT. Trimming pared 2 bases from V and 3 bases from J, leaving 11 bases between. CDR3 in DNA: TGTGCCAGCAGTTACGGGGTGGATTACAATCAGCCCCAGCATTTT. Translated, it gives CASSYGVDYNQPQHF.

Many counts were recorded for this clonotype. The chain links TRBV24-1 to TRBJ2-3; 9 bases are a match to TRBD1. CDR1 and CDR2 from the germline V gene are KGHDR and SFDVKD. Trimming took 4 bases from V and 1 from J; bases not matched to a gene: 8. The CDR3 has 17 amino acids. The CDR3 sequence is CATSEQRQGGGTDTQYF. DNA for the CDR3: TGTGCCACCAGTGAACAACGACAGGGGGGAGGCACAGATACGCAGTATTTT.

A few counts support this clonotype. V is TRBV18 and J is TRBJ2-1, with 11 nucleotides matching TRBD2. The CDR3 totals 19 residues. Germline loops: CDR1 KGHSH, CDR2 LQKENI. After removal of 2 bases from V and 5 bases from J, the junction contained 14 bases not matched to a gene. CDR3 sequence (DNA): TGTGCCAGCTCACCAAAGCTTACTAGCGGGAGTTCTACCGACAATGAGCAGTTCTTC. This sequence encodes CASSPKLTSGSSTDNEQFF.

This clonotype occurred a few times. The rearrangement joins TRBV4-2 to TRBJ2-5; 7 bases are a match to TRBD2. Germline V gives CDR1 LGHNA, CDR2 YNFKEQ. V lost 6 bases and J lost 4; bases outside the gene matches: 14. The CDR3 extends over 16 amino acids. Here the CDR3 DNA reads TGTGCCAGCAGGGCTCTACGAAGCGGGGTAGGAGAGACCCAGTACTTC. Amino acid sequence: CASRALRSGVGETQYF.